Below are 5 T cell receptor beta chains sequenced from a single sample in a study of cytomegalovirus exposure and HLA in healthy donors. Primers for the PCR totalled 60 Vbeta and 13 Jbeta. The assay was immunoSEQ multiplex PCR, and TCRdb's table has in-frame clones only and misses some. This sample's table reports just over 20,000 clones. Sequencing input: PBMCs. All receptors derive from a man between 60 and 75 years old in good health and CMV-seropositive.

The chain uses TRBV2 and TRBJ1-1, with D unresolved. V was pared by 6 bases and J by 0 bases, with 11 bases between. Germline CDR1 SNHLY, CDR2 FYNNEI. The CDR3 is made up of 14 amino acids. The chain's CDR3 is CASRADGMNTEAFF. DNA for the CDR3: TGTGCCAGCAGAGCCGATGGTATGAACACTGAAGCTTTCTTT.

This rearrangement joins TRBV7-9 to TRBJ2-3; D unresolved. The V end lost 1 base, the J end lost 1 base, and 6 bases lay between the germline ends. This CDR3 is built from 14 residues. The V gene's germline CDR1 is SEHNR and CDR2 FQNEAQ (reference sequence). CDR3 residues: CASSLVVGTDTQYF. CDR3 bases: TGTGCCAGCAGCTTAGTCGTCGGCACAGATACGCAGTATTTT. Based on the CDR3 plus reference TRBV7-9 and TRBJ2-3, the full variable domain is DTGVSQNPRHKITKRGQNVTFRCDPISEHNRLYWYRQTLGQGPEFLTYFQNEAQLEKSRLLSDRFSAERPKGSFSTLEIQRTEQGDSAMYLCASSLVVGTDTQYFGPGTRLTVL.

This chain connects TRBV7-9 to TRBJ2-3, with a possible D match to TRBD1 (6 bases). Germline CDR1 SEHNR, CDR2 FQNEAQ (reference sequence). This CDR3 comprises 14 residues. V was shortened by 5 bases and J by 2 bases, with 11 bases between the two germline ends. CDR3 sequence reads: CASSRRQDTDTQYF. CDR3 nucleotides: TGTGCCAGCAGCAGACGACAGGACACAGATACGCAGTATTTT.

CDR3 sequence (DNA): TGCGCCAGCAGCCAAGTTCCTAGCGGGGGCTACGAGCAGTACTTC. Its protein product is CASSQVPSGGYEQYF. The V gene is TRBV4-1, the J gene TRBJ2-7, with 10 bases matching TRBD2. V gave up 1 base and J gave up 3 bases; unmatched junction bases: 3. Germline lookup yields CDR1 MGHRA and CDR2 YSYEKL. This CDR3 comprises 15 residues.

A note on this clone: Distinct nucleotide sequences in the sample also encode this CDR3. The chain combines TRBV30 with TRBJ1-2; TRBD1 agrees at 10 bases. Germline trimming cut 4 bases from V and 14 bases from J; bases unmatched to any gene: 7. Germline CDR1 reads GTSNPN; CDR2 reads SVGIG (reference sequence). The CDR3 totals 11 residues. The CDR3 is CAWTMTGGATF. In DNA form, the CDR3 reads TGTGCCTGGACCATGACAGGGGGCGCAACCTTC.